Below are 11 T cell receptor beta chains sequenced from a single sample in a study of cytomegalovirus exposure and HLA in healthy donors. The PCR made use of 60 Vbeta and 13 Jbeta primers. Sequenced by immunoSEQ multiplex PCR; TCRdb stores in-frame clones only, minus some. The profile shows roughly 220,000 clones, 65% to 80% of them singletons. The sequencing input was PBMCs. These TCRs come from a man aged 45-65 years in good health and CMV-seronegative.

The rearrangement links TRBV4-1 to TRBJ1-1; 7 bases match TRBD1. The CDR3 loop spans 15 amino acids. CDR1 is MGHRA and CDR2 is YSYEKL in the germline V gene. The V gene end was trimmed by 5 bases and the J gene end by 1 base; junction bases not matched to a gene: 7. The CDR3 bases are TGCGCCAGCAGCTTGGGACAGATGAAGAACACTGAAGCTTTCTTT. Its protein is CASSLGQMKNTEAFF.

The chain is built from TRBV9 and TRBJ2-2; 10 nucleotides match TRBD2. V lost 4 bases to trimming and J lost 2 bases; unmatched junction nucleotides: 5. Germline CDR1 SGDLS, CDR2 YYNGEE. The CDR3 consists of 16 residues. CDR3 sequence: CASSLGTSANTGELFF. The CDR3 region has the DNA TGTGCCAGCAGCCTCGGGACTAGCGCTAACACCGGGGAGCTGTTTTTT.

The J gene is TRBJ2-7, the V gene TRBV11-2, with D possibly being TRBD2 (5 bases). The V end lost 5 bases, the J end lost 6 bases, and 11 bases lay between the germline ends. The CDR3 is made up of 12 amino acids. CDR1 SGHAT and CDR2 FQNNGV come from the germline V gene. CDR3 in amino acids: CASSLRGFEQYF. The DNA of the CDR3 is TGTGCCAGCAGCCTCCGGGGTTTCGAGCAGTACTTC. The whole variable domain, filled in from reference TRBV11-2 and TRBJ2-7, reads EAGVAQSPRYKIIEKRQSVAFWCNPISGHATLYWYQQILGQGPKLLIQFQNNGVVDDSQLPKDRFSAERLKGVDSTLKIQPAKLEDSAVYLCASSLRGFEQYFGPGTRLTVT.

This clone was observed a single time. V is TRBV5-1 and J is TRBJ2-5, with D tentatively TRBD2 (6 bases). Germline CDR1 and CDR2: SGHRS and YFSETQ. V lost 4 bases, J lost 1 base, and 14 bases lay in between. This CDR3 comprises 15 residues. The DNA for the CDR3 is TGCGCCAGCAGCCGTAGAGGCGGGACCCAAGAGACCCAGTACTTC. The encoded protein is CASSRRGGTQETQYF.

V gene TRBV7-9 combines with J gene TRBJ2-7; 7 bases fit TRBD2. This CDR3 comprises 16 residues. Trimming removed 7 bases from V and 1 base from J; junction bases left unmatched: 13. The germline gives CDR1 SEHNR, CDR2 FQNEAQ (reference sequence). The CDR3 bases are TGTGCCAGCACCACATGGGAGCGGGGCATATCCTACGAGCAGTACTTC. Translating gives CASTTWERGISYEQYF.

The chain employs TRBV10-3 and TRBJ2-1, with a possible D match to TRBD2 (6 bases). The CDR3 totals 16 residues. Per the germline V gene, CDR1 is ENHRY and CDR2 is SYGVKD. The V and J ends lost 0 bases and 0 bases respectively, with 9 bases between them. The CDR3 DNA reads as TGTGCCATCAGTGAGTCTACCGGGAGCTCCTACAATGAGCAGTTCTTC. As protein: CAISESTGSSYNEQFF.

The rearrangement links TRBV4-2 to TRBJ1-5; tentative D call: TRBD1 (6 bases). Trimming took off 3 bases at V and 0 bases at J, with 9 bases between the two ends. There are 15 residues in the CDR3. Germline loops: CDR1 LGHNA, CDR2 YNFKEQ. CDR3 residues: CASSQNRDSNQPQHF. CDR3 bases: TGTGCCAGCAGCCAGAACAGGGATAGCAATCAGCCCCAGCATTTT.

The chain uses TRBV28 and TRBJ1-2; 8 nucleotides match TRBD1. V trimming: 5 bases; J trimming: 1 base; junction bases outside the gene matches: 6. CDR3 length: 15 amino acids. Looked up from germline, CDR1 is MDHEN and CDR2 is SYDVKM. The CDR3 spells CASSHNDRGNYGYTF. DNA for the CDR3: TGTGCCAGCAGTCACAATGACAGGGGTAACTATGGCTACACCTTC.

The V call is TRBV28, the J call TRBJ2-7; perhaps TRBD2 as D (7 bases). V lost 6 bases and J lost 5, with 14 bases in between. The CDR3 has 13 residues. Germline values: CDR1 MDHEN, CDR2 SYDVKM. The CDR3 sequence: CASRWGGRNEQYF. The CDR3 nucleotides are TGTGCCAGCAGGTGGGGGGGCCGGAACGAGCAGTACTTC.

The chain links TRBV4-1 to TRBJ2-5; D not resolved. Germline loops: CDR1 MGHRA, CDR2 YSYEKL. V lost 0 bases, J lost 9 bases, and 11 bases lay in between. The CDR3 sequence is 13 residues long. This CDR3 is CASSQERFRAQYF. CDR3 bases: TGCGCCAGCAGCCAAGAGCGGTTTCGGGCCCAGTACTTC.

The V call is TRBV2, the J call TRBJ2-1; 9 positions agree with TRBD2. CDR3 length: 15 residues. Germline V gives CDR1 SNHLY, CDR2 FYNNEI. The V gene end was trimmed by 3 bases and the J gene end by 7 bases; junction bases not matched to a gene: 7. The DNA for the CDR3 is TGTGCCAGCAGTGAGTTCCCTAGCGGGGCTAATGAGCAGTTCTTC. Translated: CASSEFPSGANEQFF.